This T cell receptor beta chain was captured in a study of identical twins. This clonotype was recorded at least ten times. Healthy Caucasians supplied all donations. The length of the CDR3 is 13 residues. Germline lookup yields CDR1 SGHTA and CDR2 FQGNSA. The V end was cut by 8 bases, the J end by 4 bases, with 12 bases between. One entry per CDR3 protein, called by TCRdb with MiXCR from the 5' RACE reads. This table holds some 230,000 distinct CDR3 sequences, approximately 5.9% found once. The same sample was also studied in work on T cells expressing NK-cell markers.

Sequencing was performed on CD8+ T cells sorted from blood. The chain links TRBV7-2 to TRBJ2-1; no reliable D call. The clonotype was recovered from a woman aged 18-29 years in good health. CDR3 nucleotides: TGTGCCAGCGAGCTCCCCTCTTACAATGAGCAGTTCTTC. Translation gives CASELPSYNEQFF.